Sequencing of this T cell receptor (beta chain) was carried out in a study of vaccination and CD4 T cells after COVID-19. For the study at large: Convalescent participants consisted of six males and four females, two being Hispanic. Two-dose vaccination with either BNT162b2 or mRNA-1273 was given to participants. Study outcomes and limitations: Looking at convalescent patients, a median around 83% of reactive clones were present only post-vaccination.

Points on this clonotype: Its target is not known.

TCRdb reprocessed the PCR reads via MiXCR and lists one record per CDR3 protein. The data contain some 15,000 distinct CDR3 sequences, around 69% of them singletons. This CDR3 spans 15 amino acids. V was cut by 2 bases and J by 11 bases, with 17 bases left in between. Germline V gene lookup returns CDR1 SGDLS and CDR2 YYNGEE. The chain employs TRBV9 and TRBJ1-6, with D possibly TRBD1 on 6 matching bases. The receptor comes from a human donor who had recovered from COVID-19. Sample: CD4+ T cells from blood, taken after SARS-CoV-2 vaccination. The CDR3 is CASSVTTGKGTPLHF. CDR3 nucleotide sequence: TGTGCCAGCAGCGTGACGACAGGCAAAGGTACACCCCTCCACTTT.